This TCR beta chain was observed in a study of CD8 T cells in Susac syndrome. Memory subsets were defined for TEMRA sorting by CD27 and CD45RA staining. Peripheral blood CD8+ and CD4+ T cells were profiled by TCR beta sequencing. A note on this clonotype: The junction and the germline gene differ at one end; a read error may be behind it.

Random hexamers served to reverse transcribe roughly 0.45 to 1 ug RNA. The amplification used immunoSEQ multiplex PCR on TCR beta CDR3; it spanned 54 Vbeta and 13 Jbeta. Via MiXCR, TCRdb re-called the immunoSEQ multiplex PCR reads, giving one row per CDR3 protein. The table lists about 2,000 distinct CDR3 sequences, 70% to 75% of them singletons, with about a tenth in the top ten. Germline V CDR1 and CDR2: SQVTM, ANQGSEA. CDR3 length equals 14 residues. The TCR sequence derives from a human donor with Susac syndrome. The chain uses TRBV29-1 and TRBJ1-2; TRBD1 aligns across 9 bases. The sequenced sample was CD8+ TEMRA cells from PBMCs. Specified subset: FACS-sorted terminally differentiated effector memory CD8+ T cells re-expressing CD45RA (CD8+ TEMRA). The CDR3 spells CCVDRGQGRYGYTF. CDR3 DNA sequence: TGCTGCGTTGATAGGGGACAGGGACGCTATGGCTACACCTTC.